The text below deals with one T cell receptor beta chain. Its antigen is unidentified. There were at least 5 micrograms of total RNA extracted from every sample. Germline V CDR1 and CDR2: SEHNR, FQNEAQ (reference sequence). V dropped 6 bases and J dropped 7 bases, with 16 bases sitting between them. The CDR3 is made up of 14 amino acids. These data are taken from a study of blood T cells in healthy people across ages. Study results and limitations: Underestimates were what the diversity estimates from one million T cells were considered to be. Long-lived donors carried more naive CD4+ cells and greater diversity than aged donors.

Alongside a J-beta primer mix, a sample-barcoded 5' primer served in a second PCR lasting 7 to 11 cycles. TCRdb passed the 5' RACE reads through MiXCR, listing each CDR3 protein once. The sample includes approximately 800,000 distinct CDR3 sequences, roughly three fifths seen only once; the top ten take roughly 26%. The chain carries TRBV7-9 and TRBJ1-5; unclear D gene. The TCR sequence derives from a man aged 40-50 years in good health. The sample taken for sequencing was blood. The CDR3 coding sequence is TGTGCCAGCAGTCCAATCGGAGCGATCCAGCCCCAGCATTTT. Its protein product is CASSPIGAIQPQHF.